One and the same sample provided the 30 T cell receptor beta chains below, sequenced in a study of CD8 T cells in Susac syndrome. Reverse transcription of 0.5 to 1 ug RNA was performed with random hexamers. TCRdb reprocessed the immunoSEQ multiplex PCR reads via MiXCR and lists one record per CDR3 protein. The sample comprises 150,000 to 200,000 distinct CDR3 sequences, 90% to 95% of which are singletons, and roughly 0.15% rests with the top ten. What was sequenced was CD4+ T cells from PBMCs. The source is a human donor in good health.

The chain is built from TRBV18 and TRBJ2-1, with D perhaps matching TRBD1 or TRBD2 (5 bases each). The CDR3 totals 15 residues. Germline assignment: CDR1 KGHSH and CDR2 LQKENI. The V end was cut by 2 bases, the J end by 7 bases, with 15 bases between. CDR3 nucleotide sequence: TGTGCCAGCTCACCAGCTGCTATAGAGGGGAATGAGCAGTTCTTC. Translated, it gives CASSPAAIEGNEQFF.

This clonotype is a singleton in its sample. The V gene is TRBV30, the J gene TRBJ2-5, with TRBD2 identical over 7 bases. This CDR3 has 13 residues. Germline CDR1 is GTSNPN and CDR2 is SVGIG (reference sequence). After removal of 6 bases from V and 7 bases from J, the junction contained 11 bases not matched to a gene. The CDR3 region is CACGLVGAGTQYF. The CDR3 DNA follows: TGTGCCTGCGGACTAGTAGGCGCGGGGACCCAGTACTTC.

The CDR3 sequence is CSARATPGTQYF. For the CDR3, the DNA is TGCAGTGCTAGGGCCACCCCTGGGACCCAGTACTTC. The chain uses TRBV20-1 and TRBJ2-5; D is uncertain. This CDR3 has 12 residues. Germline V gene data show CDR1 as DFQATT and CDR2 as SNEGSKA (reference sequence). V was shortened by 3 bases and J by 7 bases, with 12 bases between the two germline ends.

The V and J genes are TRBV6-2 or TRBV6-3 and TRBJ2-7; 8 bases match TRBD1. Losses at the gene ends were 5 bases for V and 2 bases for J; bases not matched to a gene: 8. There are 15 residues in the CDR3. CDR1 MNHEY and CDR2 SVGEGT come from the germline V gene. This CDR3 reads CASSQGQGLTYEQYF. CDR3 coding DNA: TGTGCCAGCAGTCAAGGACAGGGCCTAACCTACGAGCAGTACTTC.

The V and J genes are TRBV7-3 and TRBJ2-1; D not resolved. V lost 3 bases and J lost 3, with 12 bases in between. This CDR3 contains 15 residues. Germline CDR1 reads SGHTA; CDR2 reads FQGTGA. The CDR3 here is CASSFGPPSYNEQFF. The CDR3 DNA is TGTGCCAGCAGCTTTGGCCCCCCCAGCTACAATGAGCAGTTCTTC. The variable domain in full, with the rest retrieved from reference TRBV7-3 and TRBJ2-1, is GAGVSQTPSNKVTEKGKYVELRCDPISGHTALYWYRQSLGQGPEFLIYFQGTGAADDSGLPNDRFFAVRPEGSVSTLKIQRTERGDSAVYLCASSFGPPSYNEQFFGPGTRLTVL.

Only one count was recorded for this clonotype. The J gene is TRBJ2-2, the V gene TRBV19; tentative D call: TRBD1 (5 bases). V gave up 8 bases and J gave up 2 bases, with 12 bases separating them. From germline, CDR1 is LNHDA and CDR2 SQIVND (reference sequence). The CDR3 loop spans 14 amino acids. CDR3 nucleotide sequence: TGTGCCAGTCATACCAGGGCTAACACCGGGGAGCTGTTTTTT. Translation gives CASHTRANTGELFF.

The chain carries TRBV20-1 and TRBJ1-4; D is perhaps TRBD1 (6 bases). The CDR3 spans 15 residues. The V gene's germline CDR1 is DFQATT and CDR2 SNEGSKA (reference sequence). Trimming took 0 bases from V and 6 from J, leaving 14 bases between them. The CDR3 is CSARDLRAGDEKLFF. The CDR3 DNA reads as TGCAGTGCTAGAGATCTGAGGGCAGGGGATGAAAAACTGTTTTTT.

V is TRBV20-1 and J is TRBJ1-1; D might be TRBD1 (6 bases). This CDR3 is 13 amino acids long. Trimming removed 6 bases from V and 1 base from J, with 12 bases in between. Germline CDR1 DFQATT, CDR2 SNEGSKA (reference sequence). The CDR3 is CSARGASNTEAFF. The CDR3 DNA reads TGCAGTGCCCGGGGGGCCTCGAACACTGAAGCTTTCTTT.

The chain recombines TRBV18 with TRBJ2-1; D is unresolved. Germline V gene data show CDR1 as KGHSH and CDR2 as LQKENI. V was trimmed by 3 bases and J by 9 bases, leaving 9 bases between them. The CDR3 runs to 12 residues. CDR3 sequence reads: CASSPLGIEQFF. CDR3 nucleotide sequence: TGTGCCAGCTCACCGCTCGGAATTGAGCAGTTCTTC.

The chain couples TRBV15 to TRBJ2-7, with 9 bases lining up with TRBD1. Per the germline V gene, CDR1 is LNHNV and CDR2 is YYDKDF (reference sequence). J lost 6 bases, V lost 7 bases, and 7 bases had no gene match. The CDR3 runs to 13 residues. The CDR3: CATTLGQGREQYF. CDR3 DNA: TGTGCCACCACCCTGGGACAGGGTCGCGAGCAGTACTTC.

This chain joins TRBV4-2 and TRBJ2-2, with D perhaps given as TRBD1 or TRBD2 (5 bases each). The CDR3 spans 15 residues. Germline-derived CDR1 and CDR2 are LGHNA and YNFKEQ. Trimming cost V 3 bases and J 1 base, with 9 bases left between them. The CDR3 nucleotides read TGTGCCAGCAGCCAGGGACGGGGGAACACCGGGGAGCTGTTTTTT. Residues: CASSQGRGNTGELFF.

The chain employs TRBV4-3 and TRBJ2-3; 7 bases line up with TRBD1. Trimming removed 0 bases from V and 1 base from J; junction bases left unmatched: 10. CDR3 size: 18 residues. From germline, CDR1 is LGHNA and CDR2 YSLEER. CDR3 in DNA: TGCGCCAGCAGCCAAGAATTCGCGACAGGGCGTCGCACAGATACGCAGTATTTT. Translation gives CASSQEFATGRRTDTQYF.

This clonotype is a singleton in its sample. The chain combines TRBV3-1 with TRBJ2-7; TRBD2 might be the D (6 bases). V lost 4 bases and J 3 bases, leaving 16 bases between the germline ends. Germline loops: CDR1 LGHDT, CDR2 YNNKEL (reference sequence). This CDR3 is 15 amino acids long. The CDR3 DNA reads TGTGCCAGCAGCCGAAATGGTGGGGGACTCTACGAGCAGTACTTC. Translated, it gives CASSRNGGGLYEQYF.

This sequence joins TRBV29-1 and TRBJ2-1; 8 nucleotides align to TRBD2. Trimming at V came to 5 bases and at J to 6 bases, leaving 9 bases not matched to a gene. The CDR3 is 14 amino acids. CDR1 is SQVTM, CDR2 ANQGSEA, per germline. The CDR3: CSVQFSGAFNEQFF. The CDR3 nucleotides are TGCAGCGTTCAATTTAGCGGGGCTTTCAATGAGCAGTTCTTC.

This chain joins TRBV5-1 and TRBJ2-1; no definite D call. Germline values: CDR1 SGHRS, CDR2 YFSETQ. The CDR3 spans 14 residues. Deletions cut 1 base from V and 5 bases from J, with 10 bases between. The CDR3 reads CASSLMGAHNEQFF. CDR3 sequence (DNA): TGCGCCAGCAGCTTGATGGGCGCGCACAATGAGCAGTTCTTC.

The chain employs TRBV20-1 and TRBJ1-1; 12 bases are a match to TRBD1. CDR1 and CDR2 from the germline V gene are DFQATT and SNEGSKA (reference sequence). CDR3 length: 15 amino acids. The junction had 10 bases not matched to a gene; V was cut back by 6 bases and J by 5 bases. The CDR3, as DNA: TGCAGTGCCGTCCCGGGACAGGGGGCGAGGACTGAAGCTTTCTTT. This encodes CSAVPGQGARTEAFF.

The chain carries TRBV30 and TRBJ1-5, with 8 bases aligning to TRBD1. The junction had 7 bases not matched to a gene; V was cut back by 8 bases and J by 4 bases. This CDR3 region has 13 residues. Germline CDR1 and CDR2: GTSNPN and SVGIG (reference sequence). CDR3 sequence: CAVRTGQNQPQHF. CDR3 sequence (DNA): TGTGCCGTACGGACAGGGCAAAATCAGCCCCAGCATTTT.

This chain joins TRBV29-1 and TRBJ2-3; TRBD2 is a possible D gene (6 bases). The CDR3 extends over 16 amino acids. CDR1 is SQVTM and CDR2 is ANQGSEA in the germline V gene. Trimming shortened V by 0 bases and J by 4 bases, and 17 bases separated the two germline ends. The CDR3 is CSVEDPGGGAPDTQYF. The CDR3 region has the DNA TGCAGCGTTGAAGATCCGGGCGGCGGGGCCCCAGATACGCAGTATTTT.

The chain couples TRBV20-1 to TRBJ1-1; D gene unclear. The germline gives CDR1 DFQATT, CDR2 SNEGSKA (reference sequence). Trimming removed 1 base from V and 10 bases from J, with 10 bases in between. The CDR3 spans 11 residues. The CDR3 sequence is CSARGVGGAFF. The DNA for the CDR3 is TGCAGTGCTAGAGGAGTAGGTGGAGCTTTCTTT.

The V gene is TRBV19, the J gene TRBJ2-7; D may be TRBD1 (6 bases). The V gene lost 4 bases and the J gene lost 2 bases, with 9 bases spanning the gap. Per the germline V gene, CDR1 is LNHDA and CDR2 is SQIVND (reference sequence). This CDR3 has 13 residues. As DNA, the CDR3 is TGTGCCAGTAGTACGACAGGCGCCTACGAGCAGTACTTC. Amino acid sequence: CASSTTGAYEQYF.

V usage is TRBV20-1 and J usage is TRBJ2-7; tentative D call: TRBD2 (6 bases). V lost 0 bases and J lost 2, with 14 bases in between. The CDR3 spans 15 residues. CDR1 DFQATT and CDR2 SNEGSKA come from the germline V gene (reference sequence). CDR3 DNA: TGCAGTGCTAGAGATCGGAGGGCGGGGACCTACGAGCAGTACTTC. Its translation: CSARDRRAGTYEQYF.

This chain links TRBV29-1 with TRBJ2-3, with 9 bases identical to TRBD1. Germline values: CDR1 SQVTM, CDR2 ANQGSEA. Trimming cost V 3 bases and J 0 bases; bases outside gene matches: 7. CDR3 length equals 16 residues. CDR3 sequence (DNA): TGCAGCGTTGATCGAGGCGGACAGGGGAGCACAGATACGCAGTATTTT. Its translation: CSVDRGGQGSTDTQYF.

This clonotype was seen only once. This chain uses TRBV29-1 with TRBJ2-5, with 7 bases matching TRBD1. The CDR3 totals 14 residues. V was clipped by 3 bases and J by 4 bases; unmatched bases: 8. In germline, CDR1 is SQVTM, CDR2 ANQGSEA. Here the CDR3 reads CSVDLGAGGETQYF. CDR3 nucleotides: TGCAGCGTTGACCTCGGGGCAGGGGGAGAGACCCAGTACTTC.

This clonotype was detected once. The chain is built from TRBV6-2 or TRBV6-3 and TRBJ1-1; D call uncertain. The CDR3 has 11 residues. CDR1 and CDR2 (germline): MNHEY, SVGEGT. Trimming shortened V by 5 bases and J by 11 bases, and 12 bases separated the two germline ends. CDR3 residues: CASSIQGWAFF. CDR3 DNA sequence: TGTGCCAGCAGTATACAAGGTTGGGCTTTCTTT.

The chain joins TRBV6-1 to TRBJ2-7; 10 bases are shared with TRBD2. The CDR3 runs to 16 residues. The germline gives CDR1 MNHNS, CDR2 SASEGT. V shed 11 bases, J shed 0 bases, and the junction held 13 bases outside the gene matches. The CDR3 loop reads CAAYPASGGLSYEQYF. Here the CDR3 DNA reads TGTGCCGCATATCCGGCTAGCGGGGGACTCTCCTACGAGCAGTACTTC.

The chain combines TRBV25-1 with TRBJ2-7; D ambiguous. Trimming shortened V by 1 base and J by 6 bases, and 16 bases separated the two germline ends. The CDR3 runs 15 residues. In germline, CDR1 is MGHDK, CDR2 SYGVNS. CDR3 region: CASSELANGFGEQYF. The CDR3 region has the DNA TGTGCCAGCAGTGAATTGGCTAACGGGTTCGGCGAGCAGTACTTC.

The chain recombines TRBV20-1 with TRBJ2-5, with 9 bases fitting TRBD2. V was pared by 4 bases and J by 1 base, with 4 bases of the junction left unmatched. This CDR3 spans 14 amino acids. CDR1 is DFQATT and CDR2 is SNEGSKA in the germline V gene (reference sequence). This CDR3 reads CSATKAGGQETQYF. CDR3 sequence (DNA): TGCAGTGCTACGAAAGCGGGGGGCCAAGAGACCCAGTACTTC.

The chain recombines TRBV12-3 or TRBV12-4 with TRBJ1-2, with D unclear. The CDR3 sequence is 12 residues long. V gave up 4 bases and J gave up 7 bases, with 10 bases separating them. The CDR3 is CASSSDPLGYTF. CDR3 bases: TGTGCCAGCAGTTCCGACCCTCTTGGCTACACCTTC.

The chain links TRBV12-3 or TRBV12-4 to TRBJ1-2; a weak D match, TRBD1 (6 bases). This CDR3 region has 13 residues. Trimming pared 3 bases from V and 6 bases from J, leaving 11 bases between. The CDR3 loop reads CASSFGAGDGYTF. CDR3 bases: TGTGCCAGCAGTTTTGGGGCAGGGGATGGCTACACCTTC.

The gene calls are TRBV5-4 and TRBJ1-2; TRBD1 matches at 7 bases. Unmatched junction bases numbered 5, after V lost 1 base and J lost 8 bases. In germline, CDR1 is SGHNT, CDR2 YYREEE (reference sequence). The CDR3 loop spans 13 amino acids. CDR3 nucleotide sequence: TGTGCCAGCAGCTTGCAAGGGGGCAAAGGCTACACCTTC. Its translation is CASSLQGGKGYTF.